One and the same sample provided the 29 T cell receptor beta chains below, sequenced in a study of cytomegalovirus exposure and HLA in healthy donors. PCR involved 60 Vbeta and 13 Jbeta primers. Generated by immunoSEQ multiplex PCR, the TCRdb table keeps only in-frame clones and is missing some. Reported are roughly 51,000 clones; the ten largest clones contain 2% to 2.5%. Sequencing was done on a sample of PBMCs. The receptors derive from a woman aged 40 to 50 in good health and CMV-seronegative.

The CDR3 nucleotides are TGCGCCAGCAGCCTTAGCGGGGTGGGACGCAATGAGCAGTTCTTC. It is translated as CASSLSGVGRNEQFF. J is TRBJ2-1 and V is TRBV4-3, with 8 positions matching TRBD2. This CDR3 contains 15 residues. J lost 6 bases, V lost 4 bases, and 8 bases had no gene match. CDR1 is LGHNA, CDR2 YSLEER, per germline.

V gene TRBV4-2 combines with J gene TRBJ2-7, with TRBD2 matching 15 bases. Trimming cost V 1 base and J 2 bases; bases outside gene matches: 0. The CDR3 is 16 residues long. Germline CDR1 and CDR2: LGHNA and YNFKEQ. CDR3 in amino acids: CASSQGTSGGAYEQYF. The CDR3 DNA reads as TGTGCCAGCAGCCAAGGGACTAGCGGGGGGGCCTACGAGCAGTACTTC.

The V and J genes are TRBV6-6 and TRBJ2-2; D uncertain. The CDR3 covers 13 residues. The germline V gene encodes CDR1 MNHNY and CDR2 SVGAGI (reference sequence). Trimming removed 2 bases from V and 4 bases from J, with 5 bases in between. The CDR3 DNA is TGTGCCAGCAGTTACGGGCTCACCGGGGAGCTGTTTTTT. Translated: CASSYGLTGELFF.

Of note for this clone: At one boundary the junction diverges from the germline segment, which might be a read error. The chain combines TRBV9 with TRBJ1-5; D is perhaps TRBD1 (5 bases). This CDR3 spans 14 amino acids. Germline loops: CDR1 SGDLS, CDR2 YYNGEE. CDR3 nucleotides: TGTGCCAGCAGCCTAAACGTAGGGGATCAGCACCAGCATTTT. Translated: CASSLNVGDQHQHF.

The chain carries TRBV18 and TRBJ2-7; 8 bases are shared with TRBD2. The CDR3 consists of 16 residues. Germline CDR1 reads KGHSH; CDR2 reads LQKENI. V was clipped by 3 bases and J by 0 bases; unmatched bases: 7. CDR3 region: CASSPSGSGVSYEQYF. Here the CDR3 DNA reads TGTGCCAGCTCACCCTCGGGTAGCGGGGTCTCCTACGAGCAGTACTTC.

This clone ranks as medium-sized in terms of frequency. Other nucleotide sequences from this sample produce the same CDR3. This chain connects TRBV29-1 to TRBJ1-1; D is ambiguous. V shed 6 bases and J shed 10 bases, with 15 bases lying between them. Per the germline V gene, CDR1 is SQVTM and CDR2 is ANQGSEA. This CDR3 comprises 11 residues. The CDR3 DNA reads TGCAGCGTCCTTACCCCCCGGGGAGCTTTCTTT. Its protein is CSVLTPRGAFF.

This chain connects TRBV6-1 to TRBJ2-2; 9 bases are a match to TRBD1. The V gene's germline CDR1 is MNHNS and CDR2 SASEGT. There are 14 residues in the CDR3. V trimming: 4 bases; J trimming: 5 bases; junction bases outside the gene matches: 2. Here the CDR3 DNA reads TGTGCCAGCAGTGCCGGGACAGGGACCGGGGAGCTGTTTTTT. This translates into CASSAGTGTGELFF.

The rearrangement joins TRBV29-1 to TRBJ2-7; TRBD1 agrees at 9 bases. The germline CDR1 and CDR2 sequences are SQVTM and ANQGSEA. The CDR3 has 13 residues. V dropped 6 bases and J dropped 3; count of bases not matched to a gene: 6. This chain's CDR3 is CSVGTGMFYEQYF. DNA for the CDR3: TGCAGCGTCGGGACAGGGATGTTCTACGAGCAGTACTTC.

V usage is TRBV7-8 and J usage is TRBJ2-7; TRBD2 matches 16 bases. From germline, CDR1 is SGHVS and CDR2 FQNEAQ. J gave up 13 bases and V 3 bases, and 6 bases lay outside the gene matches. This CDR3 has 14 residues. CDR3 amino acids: CASSFPGLAGGCYF. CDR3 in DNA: TGTGCCAGCAGCTTCCCGGGACTAGCGGGAGGGTGCTACTTC.

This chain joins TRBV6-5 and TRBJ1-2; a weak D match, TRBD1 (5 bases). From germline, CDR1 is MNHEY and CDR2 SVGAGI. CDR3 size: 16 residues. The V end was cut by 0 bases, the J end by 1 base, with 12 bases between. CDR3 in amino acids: CASSYSGLGLNYGYTF. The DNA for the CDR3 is TGTGCCAGCAGTTACTCCGGACTGGGACTTAACTATGGCTACACCTTC.

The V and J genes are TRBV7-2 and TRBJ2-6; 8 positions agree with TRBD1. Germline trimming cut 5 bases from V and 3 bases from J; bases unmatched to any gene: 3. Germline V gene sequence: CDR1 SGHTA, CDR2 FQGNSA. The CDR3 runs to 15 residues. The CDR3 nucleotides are TGTGCCAGCAGCCTGACAGGGGTTGGGGCCAACGTCCTGACTTTC. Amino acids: CASSLTGVGANVLTF.

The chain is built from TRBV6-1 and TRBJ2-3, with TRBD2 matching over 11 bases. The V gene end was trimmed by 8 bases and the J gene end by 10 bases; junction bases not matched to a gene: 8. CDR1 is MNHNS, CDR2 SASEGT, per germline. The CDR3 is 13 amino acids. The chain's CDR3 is CASETSGRRAQYF. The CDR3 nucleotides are TGTGCCAGCGAAACTAGCGGGAGAAGAGCGCAGTATTTT.

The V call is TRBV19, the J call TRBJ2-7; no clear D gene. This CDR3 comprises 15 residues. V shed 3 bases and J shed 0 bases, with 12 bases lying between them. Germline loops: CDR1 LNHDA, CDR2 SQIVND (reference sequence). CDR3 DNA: TGTGCCAGTAGTATGAGGTCACCAAGCTCCTACGAGCAGTACTTC. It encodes CASSMRSPSSYEQYF.

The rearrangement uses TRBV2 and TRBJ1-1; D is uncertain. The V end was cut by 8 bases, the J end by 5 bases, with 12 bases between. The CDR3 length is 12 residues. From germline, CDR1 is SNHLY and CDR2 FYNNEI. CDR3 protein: CASRVSWTEAFF. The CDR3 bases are TGTGCCAGCCGAGTATCGTGGACTGAAGCTTTCTTT.

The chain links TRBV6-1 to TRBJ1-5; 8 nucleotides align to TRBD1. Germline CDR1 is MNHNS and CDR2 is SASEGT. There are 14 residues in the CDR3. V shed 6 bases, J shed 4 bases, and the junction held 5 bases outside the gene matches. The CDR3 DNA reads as TGTGCCAGCAGCTCCGACAGGGGAAATCAGCCCCAGCATTTT. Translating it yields CASSSDRGNQPQHF.

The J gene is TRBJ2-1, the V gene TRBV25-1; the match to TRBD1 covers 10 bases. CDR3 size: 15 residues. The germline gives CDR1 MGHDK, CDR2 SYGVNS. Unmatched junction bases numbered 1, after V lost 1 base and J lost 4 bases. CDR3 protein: CASSEWDRGYNEQFF. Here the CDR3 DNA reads TGTGCCAGCAGTGAATGGGACAGGGGTTACAATGAGCAGTTCTTC.

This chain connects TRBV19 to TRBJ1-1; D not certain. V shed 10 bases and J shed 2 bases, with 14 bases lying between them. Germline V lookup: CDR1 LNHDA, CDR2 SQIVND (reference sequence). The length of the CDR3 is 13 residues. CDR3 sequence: CATAPNLNTEAFF. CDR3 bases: TGTGCCACCGCACCGAACCTAAACACTGAAGCTTTCTTT.

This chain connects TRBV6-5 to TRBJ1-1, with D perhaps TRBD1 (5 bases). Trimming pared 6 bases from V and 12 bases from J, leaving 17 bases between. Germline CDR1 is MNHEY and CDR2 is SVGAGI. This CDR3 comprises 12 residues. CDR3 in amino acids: CASSEGHEKSFF. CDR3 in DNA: TGTGCCAGCAGCGAAGGACACGAAAAATCTTTCTTT.

This chain's CDR3 is CASRRDILSEQYF. As DNA, the CDR3 is TGTGCCAGCAGACGCGACATTTTATCCGAGCAGTACTTC. The chain uses TRBV6-5 and TRBJ2-7; D gene unclear. The CDR3 contains 13 residues. CDR1 is MNHEY and CDR2 is SVGAGI in the germline V gene. Trimming took 6 bases from V and 6 from J, leaving 15 bases between them.

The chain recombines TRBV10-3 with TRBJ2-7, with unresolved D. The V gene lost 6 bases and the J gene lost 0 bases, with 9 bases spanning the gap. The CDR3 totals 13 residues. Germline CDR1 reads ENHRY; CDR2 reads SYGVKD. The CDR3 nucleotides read TGTGCCATCAGGGAGCTCCCCTCCTACGAGCAGTACTTC. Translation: CAIRELPSYEQYF.

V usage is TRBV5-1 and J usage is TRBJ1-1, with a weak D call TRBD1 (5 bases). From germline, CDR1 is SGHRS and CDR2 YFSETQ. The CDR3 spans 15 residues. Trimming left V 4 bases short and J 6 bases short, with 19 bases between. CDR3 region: CASSRTGTHEAEAFF. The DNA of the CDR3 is TGCGCCAGCAGCCGCACCGGGACTCATGAGGCTGAAGCTTTCTTT.

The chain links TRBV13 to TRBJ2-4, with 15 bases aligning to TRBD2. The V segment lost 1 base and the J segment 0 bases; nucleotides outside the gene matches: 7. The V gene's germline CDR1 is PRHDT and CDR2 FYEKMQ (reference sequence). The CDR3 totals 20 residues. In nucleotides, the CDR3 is TGTGCCAGCAGCTTAGTTGGACTAGCGGGAGGGCCGGTAGCCAAAAACATTCAGTACTTC. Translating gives CASSLVGLAGGPVAKNIQYF.

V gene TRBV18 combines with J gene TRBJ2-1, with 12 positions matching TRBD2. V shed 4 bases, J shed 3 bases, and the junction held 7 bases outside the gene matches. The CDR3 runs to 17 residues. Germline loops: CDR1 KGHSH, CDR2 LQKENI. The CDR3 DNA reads TGTGCCAGCTCACTATATAAGACTAGCGGGAGCTACAATGAGCAGTTCTTC. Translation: CASSLYKTSGSYNEQFF. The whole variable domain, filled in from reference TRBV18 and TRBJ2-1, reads NAGVMQNPRHLVRRRGQEARLRCSPMKGHSHVYWYRQLPEEGLKFMVYLQKENIIDESGMPKERFSAEFPKEGPSILRIQQVVRGDSAAYFCASSLYKTSGSYNEQFFGPGTRLTVL.

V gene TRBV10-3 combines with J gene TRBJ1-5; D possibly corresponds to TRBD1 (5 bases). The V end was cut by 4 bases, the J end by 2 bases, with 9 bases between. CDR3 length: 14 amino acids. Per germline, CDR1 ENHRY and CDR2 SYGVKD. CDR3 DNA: TGTGCCATCAGTGCGGGGGGGGGCAATCAGCCCCAGCATTTT. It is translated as CAISAGGGNQPQHF.

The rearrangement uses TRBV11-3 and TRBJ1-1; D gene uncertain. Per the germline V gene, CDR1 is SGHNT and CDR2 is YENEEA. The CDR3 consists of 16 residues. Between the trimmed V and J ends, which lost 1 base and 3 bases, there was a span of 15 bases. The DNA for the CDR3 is TGTGCCAGCAGCTTAGGGAGGGCCGAGCGGGACACTGAAGCTTTCTTT. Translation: CASSLGRAERDTEAFF.

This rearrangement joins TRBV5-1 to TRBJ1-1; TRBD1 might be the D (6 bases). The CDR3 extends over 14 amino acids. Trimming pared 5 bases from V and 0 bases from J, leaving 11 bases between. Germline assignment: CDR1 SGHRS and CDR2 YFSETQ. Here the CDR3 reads CASRLTGMNTEAFF. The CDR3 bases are TGCGCCAGCAGATTGACAGGAATGAACACTGAAGCTTTCTTT.

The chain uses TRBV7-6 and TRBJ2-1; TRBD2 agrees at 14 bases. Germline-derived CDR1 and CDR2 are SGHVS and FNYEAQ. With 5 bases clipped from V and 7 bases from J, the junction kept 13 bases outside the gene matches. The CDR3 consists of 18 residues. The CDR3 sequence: CASSPLRRTSGRSNEQFF. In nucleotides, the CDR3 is TGTGCCAGCAGCCCACTGAGGAGGACTAGCGGGAGGTCAAATGAGCAGTTCTTC.

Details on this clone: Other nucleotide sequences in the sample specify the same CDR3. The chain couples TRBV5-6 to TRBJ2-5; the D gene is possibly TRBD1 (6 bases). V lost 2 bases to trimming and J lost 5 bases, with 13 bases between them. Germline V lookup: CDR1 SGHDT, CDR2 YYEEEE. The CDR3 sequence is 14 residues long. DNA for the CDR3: TGTGCCAGCAGCTTATCAGGTCAGGGGGAGACCCAGTACTTC. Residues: CASSLSGQGETQYF.

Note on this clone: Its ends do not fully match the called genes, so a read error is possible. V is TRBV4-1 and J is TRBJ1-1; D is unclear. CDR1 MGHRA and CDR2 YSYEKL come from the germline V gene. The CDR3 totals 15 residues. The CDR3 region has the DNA TGCGCCAGCAGCCAACCCGGGAGAGGGAACGCTGAAGCTTTCTTT. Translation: CASSQPGRGNAEAFF.